The next 3 T cell receptor beta chains were all read from a single sample in a study of response to subunit inactivated influenza vaccine. TCRdb reprocessed the RT-PCR reads with MiXCR, giving one entry per CDR3 protein. This sample yields 500,000 or so distinct CDR3 sequences, of which more than 15% are seen a single time; 3% belongs to the top ten. Sequencing was performed on CD4+ T cells sorted from PBMCs, taken roughly 24 months after vaccination. These receptors were collected from a man aged 50 to 69 who received an inactivated influenza vaccine.

The gene calls are TRBV5-5 and TRBJ2-3; weak D call: TRBD2 (6 bases). The V gene's germline CDR1 is SGHKS and CDR2 YYEKEE (reference sequence). CDR3 size: 16 residues. Trimming cost V 0 bases and J 1 base, with 12 bases left between them. The CDR3 spells CASSLVPGAGTDTQYF. As DNA, the CDR3 is TGTGCCAGCAGCTTGGTTCCGGGAGCCGGCACAGATACGCAGTATTTT. The full variable domain, completed using reference TRBV5-5 and TRBJ2-3, is DAGVTQSPTHLIKTRGQQVTLRCSPISGHKSVSWYQQVLGQGPQFIFQYYEKEERGRGNFPDRFSARQFPNYSSELNVNALLLGDSALYLCASSLVPGAGTDTQYFGPGTRLTVL.

This clonotype was counted a few times. V usage is TRBV24-1 and J usage is TRBJ2-3, with D perhaps being TRBD1 or TRBD2 (7 bases each). The CDR3 consists of 15 residues. Germline V gives CDR1 KGHDR, CDR2 SFDVKD. V lost 4 bases and J lost 4, with 14 bases in between. CDR3 residues: CATSDPGGGPDTQYF. The DNA for the CDR3 is TGTGCCACCAGTGACCCAGGGGGGGGTCCAGATACGCAGTATTTT.

This clonotype was seen a handful of times. V is TRBV2 and J is TRBJ1-6; no definite D call. Germline assignment: CDR1 SNHLY and CDR2 FYNNEI. With 7 bases removed from V and 4 bases from J, the gap between germline ends came to 8 bases. There are 13 residues in the CDR3. The DNA of the CDR3 is TGTGCCAGCATATTATCGTATAATTCACCCCTCCACTTT. Its translation: CASILSYNSPLHF.